The present TCR beta chain was sequenced within a study of blood T cell repertoires in COVID-19. About the study: Acute and convalescent COVID-19 specimens originated in the United States, Italy and Spain. Nucleic acid was either cDNA or gDNA, and it came from T cells, B-cell-depleted T cells, or PBMCs.

Original methodology: Researchers report that nucleated cell counts were estimated from reference gene primer amplification. Measured with immunoSEQ multiplex PCR; TCRdb has only the in-frame clones, and not every one. The V and J calls and the clone size are those of that table, but D and trimming were determined from the DNA. The sample holds about 200,000 clones, approximately 90% seen once. This CDR3 has 14 residues. The germline V gene has CDR1 SGHTA and CDR2 FQGNSA. Trimming stripped 3 bases from V and 0 bases from J, with 6 bases between. The sequencing sample was made of peripheral blood. The source is a man in his sixties with active or convalescent COVID-19. The chain joins TRBV7-2 to TRBJ2-1; no reliable D call. DNA for the CDR3: TGTGCCAGCAGCTTCATGAGCTCCTACAATGAGCAGTTCTTC. Amino acid sequence: CASSFMSSYNEQFF.